What follows are 30 T cell receptor beta chains derived from one specimen sequenced in a study of shared clonotypes between healthy human individuals. The method was immunoSEQ multiplex PCR; TCRdb's version includes in-frame clones alone and lacks a portion of them. The sample lists about 2.4 million clones, around nine tenths occurring once. Sequencing was carried out using naive CD4+ T cells sorted from blood. Stated subset: CD45RA+ positively selected. The receptors come from a young man in good health.

A remark on this clone: Other DNA sequences within the sample encode an identical CDR3. The V gene is TRBV2, the J gene TRBJ2-1; TRBD2 agrees at 10 bases. Germline V CDR1 and CDR2: SNHLY, FYNNEI. The V segment lost 3 bases and the J segment 3 bases; nucleotides outside the gene matches: 2. The CDR3 consists of 15 residues. In DNA, the CDR3 is TGTGCCAGCAGTGACTGGACTAGCGGCTACAATGAGCAGTTCTTC. As protein: CASSDWTSGYNEQFF.

Note on this clone: The sample carries other DNA sequences with the same CDR3. Here the CDR3 DNA reads TGCAGTGCTAGCGGGGGGGCCGAGCAGTTCTTC. Encoded protein: CSASGGAEQFF. The chain employs TRBV20-1 and TRBJ2-1; 8 bases match TRBD2. The J segment lost 10 bases and the V segment lost 3 bases, leaving 2 bases of the junction unmatched. The CDR3 sequence is 11 residues long. Germline-derived CDR1 and CDR2 are DFQATT and SNEGSKA (reference sequence).

This clone was seen just once. This sequence joins TRBV7-9 and TRBJ2-1, with D possibly matching TRBD1 (6 bases). The germline CDR1 and CDR2 sequences are SEHNR and FQNEAQ (reference sequence). CDR3 length: 15 residues. Trimming took 4 bases from V and 2 from J, leaving 12 bases between them. CDR3 in amino acids: CASSSWTDPYNEQFF. DNA of the CDR3: TGTGCCAGCAGCTCCTGGACAGATCCCTACAATGAGCAGTTCTTC.

V usage is TRBV19 and J usage is TRBJ2-6, with TRBD1 matching over 8 bases. Germline V gene lookup returns CDR1 LNHDA and CDR2 SQIVND (reference sequence). J gave up 4 bases and V 10 bases, and 12 bases lay outside the gene matches. This CDR3 spans 16 amino acids. The CDR3 reads CATEFQGAGGANVLTF. The CDR3 DNA is TGTGCCACCGAATTCCAGGGGGCGGGAGGGGCCAACGTCCTGACTTTC. Variable domain in full (rest from reference TRBV19 and TRBJ2-6): DGGITQSPKYLFRKEGQNVTLSCEQNLNHDAMYWYRQDPGQGLRLIYYSQIVNDFQKGDIAEGYSVSREKKESFPLTVTSAQKNPTAFYLCATEFQGAGGANVLTFGAGSRLTVL.

This clone was seen more than once but under ten times. This chain joins TRBV18 and TRBJ1-2, with D possibly being TRBD1 (5 bases). V dropped 4 bases and J dropped 4 bases, with 10 bases sitting between them. Looked up from germline, CDR1 is KGHSH and CDR2 is LQKENI. This CDR3 comprises 13 residues. The CDR3 is CASSQGPFYGYTF. CDR3 sequence (DNA): TGTGCCAGCTCACAGGGACCGTTCTATGGCTACACCTTC.

V and J are TRBV6-5 and TRBJ1-1; a weak D match, TRBD1 (5 bases). Trimming removed 6 bases at V and 6 bases at J, with 14 bases between. CDR1 MNHEY and CDR2 SVGAGI come from the germline V gene. The CDR3 runs to 13 residues. This CDR3 reads CASSHPLTAEAFF. The CDR3 DNA reads as TGTGCCAGCAGCCACCCCCTGACAGCTGAAGCTTTCTTT.

The chain joins TRBV28 to TRBJ2-1, with TRBD1 identical over 11 bases. The V segment lost 1 base and the J segment 8 bases; nucleotides outside the gene matches: 4. There are 15 residues in the CDR3. Looked up from germline, CDR1 is MDHEN and CDR2 is SYDVKM. CDR3 loop: CASSLSGQGVYEQFF. Here the CDR3 DNA reads TGTGCCAGCAGTTTATCGGGACAGGGGGTCTATGAGCAGTTCTTC. The full variable domain, its missing parts supplied by reference TRBV28 and TRBJ2-1, is DVKVTQSSRYLVKRTGEKVFLECVQDMDHENMFWYRQDPGLGLRLIYFSYDVKMKEKGDIPEGYSVSREKKERFSLILESASTNQTSMYLCASSLSGQGVYEQFFGPGTRLTVL.

The gene calls are TRBV7-8 and TRBJ2-7; a weak D match, TRBD2 (6 bases). Germline V lookup: CDR1 SGHVS, CDR2 FQNEAQ. The CDR3 has 15 residues. The V gene lost 4 bases and the J gene lost 2 bases, with 15 bases spanning the gap. The CDR3 nucleotides read TGTGCCAGCAGCTCAGGAGGACTATTGGCCTACGAGCAGTACTTC. Protein: CASSSGGLLAYEQYF.

The chain joins TRBV4-3 to TRBJ1-6; D is possibly TRBD1 (5 bases). Deletions cut 1 base from V and 3 bases from J, with 13 bases between. This CDR3 region has 17 residues. Germline assignment: CDR1 LGHNA and CDR2 YSLEER. As DNA, the CDR3 is TGCGCCAGCAGCCAAGTCGCCCCGGACAACTATAATTCACCCCTCCACTTT. Translation gives CASSQVAPDNYNSPLHF.

This clone showed up just once. Other DNA sequences in the sample encode the same CDR3. CDR3 DNA: TGTGCCAGTAGTATCGAGGCCGCCTACGAGCAGTACTTC. Amino acids: CASSIEAAYEQYF. The genes are TRBV19 and TRBJ2-7, with D hard to call. CDR1 LNHDA and CDR2 SQIVND come from the germline V gene (reference sequence). This CDR3 comprises 13 residues. Deletions cut 3 bases from V and 2 bases from J, with 8 bases between.

This CDR3 reads CASSLAVGQQPQHF. The CDR3, as DNA: TGTGCCAGCAGCTTGGCCGTAGGGCAGCAGCCCCAGCATTTT. The chain combines TRBV5-6 with TRBJ1-5; D not certain. Germline lookup yields CDR1 SGHDT and CDR2 YYEEEE. The CDR3 is 14 residues long. The germline V and J ends were trimmed by 0 bases and 7 bases, with 11 bases remaining between them.

This clone was seen just once. A much larger clone differs from this one at a single base, so this may be a read error. This sample includes further DNA sequences coding for the same CDR3. The chain joins TRBV7-2 to TRBJ1-1; D remains ambiguous. Germline assignment: CDR1 SGHTA and CDR2 FQGNSA. The CDR3 sequence is 13 residues long. Trimming removed 2 bases at V and 1 base at J, with 5 bases between. The CDR3 is CASSLNGNTEAFF. As DNA, the CDR3 is TGTGCCAGCAGCTTAAACGGGAACACTGAAGCTTTCTTT.

A remark on this clone: This sample also contains other DNA sequences that code for the same CDR3. This sequence joins TRBV5-1 and TRBJ2-1; D perhaps matches TRBD2 (6 bases). The V end was cut by 5 bases, the J end by 0 bases, with 6 bases between. The CDR3 extends over 13 amino acids. Germline V gives CDR1 SGHRS, CDR2 YFSETQ. DNA of the CDR3: TGCGCCAGCAGGACTAGCTCCTACAATGAGCAGTTCTTC. The encoded protein is CASRTSSYNEQFF.

On this clone itself: Within the sample, other DNA sequences also encode this same CDR3. The gene calls are TRBV5-6 and TRBJ2-7; 9 bases align to TRBD1. V shed 4 bases and J 3 bases; nucleotides not matched to a gene: 11. The CDR3 spans 16 residues. From germline, CDR1 is SGHDT and CDR2 YYEEEE. In DNA, the CDR3 is TGTGCCAGCAGCCTGCCTGGGACAGGGCGAAGCTACGAGCAGTACTTC. This sequence encodes CASSLPGTGRSYEQYF.

About this clone itself: The identical CDR3 is also encoded by other nucleotide sequences in the sample. This sequence joins TRBV25-1 and TRBJ1-1, with TRBD1 matching 8 bases. This CDR3 has 13 residues. Germline loops: CDR1 MGHDK, CDR2 SYGVNS. J gave up 1 base and V 6 bases, and 1 base lay outside the gene matches. The CDR3 DNA reads TGTGCCAGCAGCGGACAGGGGAACACTGAAGCTTTCTTT. Encoded protein: CASSGQGNTEAFF. Combining the CDR3 with reference TRBV25-1 and TRBJ1-1 gives the whole variable domain EADIYQTPRYLVIGTGKKITLECSQTMGHDKMYWYQQDPGMELHLIHYSYGVNSTEKGDLSSESTVSRIRTEHFPLTLESARPSHTSQYLCASSGQGNTEAFFGQGTRLTVV.

The chain employs TRBV6-5 and TRBJ2-5, with D possibly being TRBD1 (6 bases). The assigned J gene may be wrong: the sequence end matches TRBJ2-7 better. Germline V gives CDR1 MNHEY, CDR2 SVGAGI. The CDR3 runs 12 residues. The CDR3 protein is CASTDSSYEQYF. The CDR3 DNA sequence: TGTGCCAGCACGGACAGTTCCTACGAGCAGTACTTC.

The chain employs TRBV6-1 and TRBJ2-2; 9 nucleotides align to TRBD1. The CDR3 is made up of 17 amino acids. Germline trimming cut 2 bases from V and 4 bases from J; bases unmatched to any gene: 8. Germline CDR1 is MNHNS and CDR2 is SASEGT. The CDR3 here is CASSEKGGQGFTGELFF. The CDR3, as DNA: TGTGCCAGCAGTGAAAAGGGCGGACAGGGGTTCACCGGGGAGCTGTTTTTT.

The rearrangement links TRBV28 to TRBJ2-7, with a weak D call TRBD1 (6 bases). Germline V lookup: CDR1 MDHEN, CDR2 SYDVKM. The CDR3 has 15 residues. Trimming pared 7 bases from V and 2 bases from J, leaving 18 bases between. CDR3 loop: CASNLRGRGPYEQYF. In DNA form, the CDR3 reads TGTGCCAGCAACCTTCGGGGCAGGGGTCCCTACGAGCAGTACTTC.

This chain links TRBV5-1 with TRBJ2-3; no clear D gene. Germline values: CDR1 SGHRS, CDR2 YFSETQ. V was trimmed by 2 bases and J by 8 bases, leaving 12 bases between them. The length of the CDR3 is 13 residues. The CDR3 loop reads CASSLDIAGTQYF. In DNA, the CDR3 is TGCGCCAGCAGCTTAGACATAGCCGGTACGCAGTATTTT.

A single count supports this clone. The chain is built from TRBV15 and TRBJ2-1, with 9 bases identical to TRBD2. Unmatched junction bases numbered 9, after V lost 0 bases and J lost 9 bases. The germline V gene has CDR1 LNHNV and CDR2 YYDKDF (reference sequence). CDR3 length: 16 residues. CDR3 loop: CATSREYGSGSLEQFF. CDR3 in DNA: TGTGCCACCAGCAGAGAGTACGGTAGCGGGAGCCTTGAGCAGTTCTTC.

This chain links TRBV4-3 with TRBJ2-1; D is undetermined. Deletions cut 0 bases from V and 7 bases from J, with 7 bases between. This CDR3 is built from 13 residues. Germline V CDR1 and CDR2: LGHNA, YSLEER. CDR3 sequence (DNA): TGCGCCAGCAGCCAAGATGCCGGGAATGAGCAGTTCTTC. Amino acids: CASSQDAGNEQFF.

This sequence joins TRBV4-1 and TRBJ1-2, with D uncertain. The CDR3 sequence is 15 residues long. V lost 0 bases to trimming and J lost 3 bases, with 11 bases between them. Germline V gives CDR1 MGHRA, CDR2 YSYEKL. This chain's CDR3 is CASSQDFRWDYGYTF. CDR3 sequence (DNA): TGCGCCAGCAGCCAAGATTTTCGTTGGGACTATGGCTACACCTTC.

The rearrangement links TRBV27 to TRBJ1-2; D is ambiguous. V dropped 1 base and J dropped 1 base, with 10 bases sitting between them. The germline CDR1 and CDR2 sequences are MNHEY and SMNVEV (reference sequence). The CDR3 is 15 amino acids. This CDR3 reads CASSLLGQINYGYTF. The DNA for the CDR3 is TGTGCCAGCAGTTTATTAGGCCAGATTAACTATGGCTACACCTTC.

This clone appeared once. This may stem from a read error, because a much larger clone lies one nucleotide away. Other DNA variants within this sample encode the same CDR3. The chain joins TRBV2 to TRBJ2-5; D unclear. Deletions cut 1 base from V and 7 bases from J, with 1 base between. The CDR3 spans 10 residues. The germline V gene encodes CDR1 SNHLY and CDR2 FYNNEI. The CDR3 DNA sequence: TGTGCCAGCAGTGAAGGGACCCAGTACTTC. Residues: CASSEGTQYF.

The chain carries TRBV7-2 and TRBJ2-5; D remains unclear. The germline CDR1 and CDR2 sequences are SGHTA and FQGNSA. The CDR3 extends over 15 amino acids. With 5 bases removed from V and 1 base from J, the gap between germline ends came to 14 bases. The CDR3 nucleotides read TGTGCCAGCAGCCTGCAAAAGGGCCGCCAAGAGACCCAGTACTTC. Translation gives CASSLQKGRQETQYF.

The chain joins TRBV9 to TRBJ2-1, with TRBD2 identical over 12 bases. Germline CDR1 SGDLS, CDR2 YYNGEE. The CDR3 length is 14 residues. The V segment lost 4 bases and the J segment 8 bases; nucleotides outside the gene matches: 4. For the CDR3, the DNA is TGTGCCAGCAGCCGGACTAGCGGGATCCATGAGCAGTTCTTC. Translated, it gives CASSRTSGIHEQFF.

The chain combines TRBV18 with TRBJ2-7; 12 nucleotides agree with TRBD2. V shed 2 bases, J shed 6 bases, and the junction held 5 bases outside the gene matches. This CDR3 comprises 15 residues. Germline V gene lookup returns CDR1 KGHSH and CDR2 LQKENI. CDR3 region: CASSPGLAGNSEQYF. CDR3 in DNA: TGTGCCAGCTCACCAGGACTAGCGGGAAATAGCGAGCAGTACTTC.

The chain has TRBV4-3 and TRBJ2-6; D is perhaps TRBD1 (6 bases). The CDR3 is 20 amino acids. Germline assignment: CDR1 LGHNA and CDR2 YSLEER. V dropped 2 bases and J dropped 0 bases, with 20 bases sitting between them. DNA of the CDR3: TGCGCCAGCAGCCAAAATTTTTTCCGGGACACCTACTCTGGGGCCAACGTCCTGACTTTC. Residues: CASSQNFFRDTYSGANVLTF.

The CDR3 region is CAWGGGWKETQYF. The CDR3 DNA reads TGTGCCTGGGGGGGTGGTTGGAAAGAGACCCAGTACTTC. The J gene is TRBJ2-5, the V gene TRBV30, with D tentatively TRBD1 or TRBD2 (5 bases each). The ends were cut back, 5 bases at V and 3 bases at J, with 13 bases in the middle. The CDR3 covers 13 residues. Per the germline V gene, CDR1 is GTSNPN and CDR2 is SVGIG (reference sequence).

The chain links TRBV6-1 to TRBJ2-3; D is undetermined. Trimming left V 2 bases short and J 8 bases short, with 20 bases between. Germline V gene lookup returns CDR1 MNHNS and CDR2 SASEGT. The CDR3 sequence is 16 residues long. CDR3 bases: TGTGCCAGCAGTGAACGGAAGGGAAAGAACTTGAGTACGCAGTATTTT. Amino acids: CASSERKGKNLSTQYF.